This T cell receptor beta chain was found in a study of blood T cell repertoires in COVID-19. CDR1 is SGHRS and CDR2 is YFSETQ in the germline V gene. The CDR3 spans 13 residues. The V and J ends lost 5 bases and 3 bases respectively, with 11 bases between them. The table came from immunoSEQ multiplex PCR; TCRdb's copy has only in-frame clones and leaves some out. The sample holds approximately 300,000 clones; over 75% are singletons and the top ten take approximately 7.5%. This sequence was found in a woman in her twenties or thirties with COVID-19, enrolled during active disease. The chain combines TRBV5-1 with TRBJ2-5; tentative D call: TRBD2 (6 bases). Sequenced sample: peripheral blood. CDR3 loop: CASRTGEEETQYF. CDR3 DNA: TGCGCCAGCAGGACGGGGGAAGAAGAGACCCAGTACTTC. Based on the CDR3 plus reference TRBV5-1 and TRBJ2-5, the full variable domain is KAGVTQTPRYLIKTRGQQVTLSCSPISGHRSVSWYQQTPGQGLQFLFEYFSETQRNKGNFPGRFSGRQFSNSRSEMNVSTLELGDSALYLCASRTGEEETQYFGPGTRLLVL.